The 2 T cell receptor beta chains below all came from one sample that was sequenced in a study of T-cell reconstitution after alpha-beta-depleted transplantation in children. Preparing the TCRbeta library involved the use of unique molecular identifiers. TCRdb analysed the PCR reads with MiXCR anew, one entry per CDR3 protein. The sample consists of about 1,000,000 distinct CDR3 sequences, around 30% of them appearing once. The source was PBMCs, mostly from graft donor cells, collected 360 days after TCRalphabeta/CD19-depleted stem cell transplant. The receptors originated from a boy under two years old who had a stem cell transplant for SCID, so the T cells may come from the graft donor.

This clonotype has a count of ten or more. The genes are TRBV20-1 and TRBJ2-7; no clear D gene. Germline CDR1 is DFQATT and CDR2 is SNEGSKA (reference sequence). The CDR3 is made up of 11 amino acids. V was cut by 8 bases and J by 1 base, with 9 bases left in between. CDR3 in DNA: TGCAGTCCGGGTCGGTCCTACGAGCAGTACTTC. Encoded protein: CSPGRSYEQYF.

The chain couples TRBV11-2 to TRBJ2-1; D might be TRBD2 (5 bases). V was clipped by 3 bases and J by 0 bases, with 15 bases between them. This CDR3 is 17 amino acids long. Germline V gene data show CDR1 as SGHAT and CDR2 as FQNNGV. The CDR3: CASSFSRGFGSYNEQFF. CDR3 bases: TGTGCCAGCAGCTTTTCACGGGGTTTTGGCTCCTACAATGAGCAGTTCTTC.